The clone carrying this T cell receptor beta chain was counted a few times. Its antigen is undetermined. Assay: immunoSEQ multiplex PCR; the TCRdb copy retains only in-frame clones and omits some. This sample carries about 55,000 clones, over 70% of them seen once, and the ten largest clones take roughly 15%. These data originate in a study of T cells in localized non-small cell lung cancer. Study-level results: Overall survival was longer when the density of T cells in the blood was higher. Sequencing was limited to one tumor region, leaving the possibility of heterogeneity open. Adjacent lung tissue had a median about 52 of the top 100 clones found in the tumor. Exceeding tumor, uninvolved adjacent lung had the highest T cell clonality.

CDR1 SGDLS and CDR2 YYNGEE come from the germline V gene. Trimming took 4 bases from V and 2 from J, leaving 11 bases between them. This CDR3 spans 14 amino acids. This specimen consisted of peripheral blood mononuclear cells, obtained before any cancer treatment. The TCR originated in a man aged 40-75 years with stage III lung adenocarcinoma. This chain links TRBV9 with TRBJ2-3; the D is unclear. CDR3 sequence reads: CASSLTRITDTQYF. The CDR3 DNA is TGTGCCAGCAGCCTGACAAGAATCACAGATACGCAGTATTTT.